This TCR beta chain stems from a study of T cell repertoires in cytomegalovirus infection. TCRdb itself ran the reads through MiXCR, one entry per CDR3 protein. This sample has some 180,000 distinct CDR3 sequences, with roughly 20% found just once. V lost 4 bases and J 0 bases, leaving 11 bases between the germline ends. Germline V gives CDR1 MNHEY, CDR2 SVGAGI. The CDR3 is 15 amino acids. The source is a human donor in good health (CMV status not recorded). Some clones in this sample may be carry-over from other donors' samples. Sequencing used PBMCs. This chain links TRBV6-5 with TRBJ2-3; D is perhaps TRBD1 or TRBD2 (5 bases each). CDR3 amino acids: CASSSLGVSTDTQYF. In DNA form, the CDR3 reads TGTGCCAGCAGTTCCTTGGGGGTTAGCACAGATACGCAGTATTTT.